The rows below give T cell receptor beta chains drawn from one sample of a study of blood T cell repertoires in COVID-19. Repertoires were generated with immunoSEQ multiplex PCR, while TCRdb's copy carries only in-frame clones and drops some. Among under 250,000 clones listed, 86% were seen once. The sequenced material came from peripheral blood. These receptors came from a woman aged 60 to 75 who had recovered from COVID-19. Each CDR3 is given with its conserved first and last residue. D genes are given only for firm matches. The listing skips clone size in some rows; elsewhere it reads once, few, many or a size class.

V	J	D	size	DNA	CDR3
TRBV28	TRBJ1-1	-	-	TGTGCCAGCAGTTTCCCACAGGGCACTGAAGCTTTCTTT	CASSFPQGTEAFF
TRBV7-8	TRBJ2-7	-	-	TGTGCCAGCAGCGTACAGGCGCCATCCTACGAGCAGTACTTC	CASSVQAPSYEQYF
TRBV6-2/TRBV6-3	TRBJ2-2	-	-	TGTGCCAGCAGCCGGCCCGGGGAGCTGTTTTTT	CASSRPGELFF
TRBV20-1	TRBJ1-5	-	few	TGCAGTGCTATAGGGGTTCAGCCCCAGCATTTT	CSAIGVQPQHF
TRBV28	TRBJ2-1	TRBD2	-	TGTGCCAGCAGCTCCGGGACTAGCGGGGGGAGCTCCTACAATGAGCAGTTCTTC	CASSSGTSGGSSYNEQFF
TRBV3-1/TRBV3-2	TRBJ2-1	TRBD2	-	TGTGCCAGCAGCCGCGGGACTATTGAAGAGCAGTTCTTC	CASSRGTIEEQFF
TRBV19	TRBJ1-2	TRBD1	-	TGTGCCAGTAGTACACAGGGGCACTATGGCTACACCTTC	CASSTQGHYGYTF
TRBV4-3	TRBJ1-4	-	-	TGCGCCAGCAGCCAAGAGTCCCGGGGGGCGGCTGGTGAAAAACTGTTTTTT	CASSQESRGAAGEKLFF
TRBV29-1	TRBJ1-2	-	-	TGCAGCGCCTGGGGATCTGGGGCCGGTCGAAATACCGACTATGGCTACACCTTC	CSAWGSGAGRNTDYGYTF
TRBV10-3	TRBJ2-1	TRBD2	-	TGTGCCATCAGTGGGGTAGCGGGGACCTACAATGAGCAGTTCTTC	CAISGVAGTYNEQFF
TRBV5-1	TRBJ2-5	-	-	TGCGCCAGCAGCTACGGGTCGGAGACCCAGTACTTC	CASSYGSETQYF
TRBV6-5	TRBJ1-2	TRBD1	-	TGTGCCAGCAGGCCTACAGGGGCCCCCAGGAGCTACACCTTC	CASRPTGAPRSYTF
TRBV5-4	TRBJ2-5	-	-	TGTGCCAGCAGCTTGGCGTTGCAAGAGACCCAGTACTTC	CASSLALQETQYF
TRBV5-1	TRBJ2-7	-	-	TGCGCCAGCAGCTTGGGACAGGTGACCTACGAGCAGTACTTC	CASSLGQVTYEQYF
TRBV5-4	TRBJ1-6	-	-	TGTGCCAGCAGCTTCAGCTCCTATAATTCACCCCTCCACTTT	CASSFSSYNSPLHF
TRBV9	TRBJ2-7	-	many	TGTGCCAGCAGCGTAGAAGGGCCTTCCGGGGTGCAGTACTTC	CASSVEGPSGVQYF
TRBV6-5	TRBJ1-1	-	-	TGTGCCAGCAGTCTAAGCCGGTTCACTGAAGCTTTCTTT	CASSLSRFTEAFF
TRBV6-1	TRBJ2-7	TRBD2	-	TGTGCCAGCAGTGAAGGGGGGGGCTCCTACGAGCAGTACTTC	CASSEGGGSYEQYF
TRBV11-2	TRBJ2-7	TRBD2	-	TGTGCCAGCAGCTCAGACGGGACTACCGCGCAGTACTTC	CASSSDGTTAQYF
TRBV7-2	TRBJ1-5	-	many	TGTGCCAGCAGCTTAGCGGGGGGGGCTTATCAGCCCCAGCATTTT	CASSLAGGAYQPQHF
TRBV19	TRBJ1-5	-	-	TGTGCCAGTAGTTGGCGAGCCAGGGAGCCCCAGCATTTT	CASSWRAREPQHF
TRBV7-3	TRBJ2-7	TRBD1	-	TGTGCCAGCAGCTTTGGCGGACAGGGGGTCTACGAGCAGTACTTC	CASSFGGQGVYEQYF
TRBV28	TRBJ2-7	TRBD1	-	TGTGCCAGCAGTGTCGGGACAGTCCCCTACGAGCAGTACTTC	CASSVGTVPYEQYF
TRBV7-6	TRBJ1-6	-	-	TGTGCCAGCAGCTTAAAAATAGAGTCACCCCTCCACTTT	CASSLKIESPLHF
TRBV5-1	TRBJ2-3	TRBD1	-	TGCGCCAGCAGCTTAATGACAGGGCTCTCAGATACGCAGTATTTT	CASSLMTGLSDTQYF
TRBV6-5	TRBJ1-3	-	-	TGTGCCAGCAGTAGAGTCGGGAGCTCTGGAAACACCATATATTTT	CASSRVGSSGNTIYF
TRBV11-3	TRBJ1-1	-	-	TGTGCCCCCCAGGACAGACTGAACACTGAAGCTTTCTTT	CAPQDRLNTEAFF
TRBV21-1	TRBJ2-7	-	-	TGTGCCAGCAGCAAAGGCGGGACAGAATTCTACGAGCAGTACTTC	CASSKGGTEFYEQYF
TRBV7-8	TRBJ1-6	TRBD1	once	TGTGCCAGCAGCTTAGCTTTGGGTGACAGGGGGCGTTTT	CASSLALGDRGRF
TRBV9	TRBJ2-7	-	once	TGTGCCAGCAGCCCTAGGCTTTATAATGCCAACGAGCAGTACTTC	CASSPRLYNANEQYF
TRBV10-1	TRBJ1-2	-	-	TGCGCCAGCAGTGAGTTCTCGGGGGGGCGTGGCTACACCTTC	CASSEFSGGRGYTF
TRBV19	TRBJ2-1	TRBD2	once	TGTGCCAGTAGAACTAGCGGGAAATCTCACAATGAGCAGTTCTTC	CASRTSGKSHNEQFF
TRBV11-3	TRBJ2-1	-	-	TGTGCCAGCAGCTTAGATCCGGACAATGAGCAGTTCTTC	CASSLDPDNEQFF
TRBV12-3/TRBV12-4	TRBJ1-6	-	-	TGTGCCAGCAGTTTATCAGCGGATTCACCCCTCCACTTT	CASSLSADSPLHF
TRBV29-1	TRBJ2-4	TRBD1	few	TGCAGCGCACTCAGACAGGGGAACATTCAGTACTTC	CSALRQGNIQYF
TRBV19	TRBJ2-3	TRBD2	-	TGTGCCAGTAGTAAGAGGATAGCGGGGGACACAGATACGCAGTATTTT	CASSKRIAGDTDTQYF